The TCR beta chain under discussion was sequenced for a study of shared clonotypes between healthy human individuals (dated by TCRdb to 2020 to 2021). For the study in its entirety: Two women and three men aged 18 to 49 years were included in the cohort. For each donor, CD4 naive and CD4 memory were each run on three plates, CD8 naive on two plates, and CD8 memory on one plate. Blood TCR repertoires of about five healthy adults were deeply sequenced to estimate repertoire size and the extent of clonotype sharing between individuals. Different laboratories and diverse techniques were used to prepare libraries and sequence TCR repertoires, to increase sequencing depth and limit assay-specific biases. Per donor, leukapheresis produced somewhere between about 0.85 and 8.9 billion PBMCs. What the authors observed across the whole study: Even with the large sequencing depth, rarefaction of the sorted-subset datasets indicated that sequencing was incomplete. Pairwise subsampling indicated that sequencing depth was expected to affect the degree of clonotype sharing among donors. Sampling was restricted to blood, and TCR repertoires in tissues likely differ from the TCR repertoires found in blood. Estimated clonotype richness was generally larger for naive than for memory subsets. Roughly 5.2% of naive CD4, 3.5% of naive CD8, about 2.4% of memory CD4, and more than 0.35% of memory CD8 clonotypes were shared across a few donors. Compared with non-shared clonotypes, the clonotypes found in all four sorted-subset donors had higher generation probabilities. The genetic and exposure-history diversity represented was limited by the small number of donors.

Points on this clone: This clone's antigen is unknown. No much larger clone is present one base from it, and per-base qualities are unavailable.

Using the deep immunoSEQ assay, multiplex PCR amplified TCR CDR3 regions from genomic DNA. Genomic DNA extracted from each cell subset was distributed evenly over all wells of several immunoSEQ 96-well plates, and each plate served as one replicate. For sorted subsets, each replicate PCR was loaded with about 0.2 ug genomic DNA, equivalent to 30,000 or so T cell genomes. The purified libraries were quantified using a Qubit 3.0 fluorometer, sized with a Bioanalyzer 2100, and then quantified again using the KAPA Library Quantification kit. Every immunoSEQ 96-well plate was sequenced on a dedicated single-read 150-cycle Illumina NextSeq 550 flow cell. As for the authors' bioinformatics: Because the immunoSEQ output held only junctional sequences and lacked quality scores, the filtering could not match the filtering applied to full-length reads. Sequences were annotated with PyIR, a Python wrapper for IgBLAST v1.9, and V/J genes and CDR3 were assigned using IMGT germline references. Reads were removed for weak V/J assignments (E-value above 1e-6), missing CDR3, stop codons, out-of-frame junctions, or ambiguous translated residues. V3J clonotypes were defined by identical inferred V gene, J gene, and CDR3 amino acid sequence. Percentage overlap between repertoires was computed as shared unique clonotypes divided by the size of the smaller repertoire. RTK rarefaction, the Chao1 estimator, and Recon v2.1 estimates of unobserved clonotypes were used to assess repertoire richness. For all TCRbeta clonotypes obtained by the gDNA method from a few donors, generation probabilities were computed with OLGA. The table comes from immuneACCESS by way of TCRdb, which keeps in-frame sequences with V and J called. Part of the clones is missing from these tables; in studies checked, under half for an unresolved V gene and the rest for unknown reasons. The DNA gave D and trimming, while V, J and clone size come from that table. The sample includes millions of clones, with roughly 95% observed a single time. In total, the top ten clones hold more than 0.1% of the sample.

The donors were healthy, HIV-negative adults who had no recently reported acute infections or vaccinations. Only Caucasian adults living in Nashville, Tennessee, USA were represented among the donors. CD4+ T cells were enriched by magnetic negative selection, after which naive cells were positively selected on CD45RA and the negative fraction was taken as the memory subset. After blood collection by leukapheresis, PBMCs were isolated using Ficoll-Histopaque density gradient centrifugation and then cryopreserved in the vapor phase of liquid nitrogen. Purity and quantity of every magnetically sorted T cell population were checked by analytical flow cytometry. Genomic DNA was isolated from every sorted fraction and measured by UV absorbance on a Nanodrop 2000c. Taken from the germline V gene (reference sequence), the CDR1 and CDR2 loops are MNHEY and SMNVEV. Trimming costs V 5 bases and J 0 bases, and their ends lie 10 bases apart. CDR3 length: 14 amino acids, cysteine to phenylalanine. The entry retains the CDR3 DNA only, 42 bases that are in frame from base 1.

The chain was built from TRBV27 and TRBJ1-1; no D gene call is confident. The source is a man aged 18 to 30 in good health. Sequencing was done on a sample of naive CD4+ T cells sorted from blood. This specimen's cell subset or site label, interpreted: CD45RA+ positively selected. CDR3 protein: CASSRRNLNTEAFF. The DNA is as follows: TGTGCCAGCAGTAGGAGGAATTTGAACACTGAAGCTTTCTTT.